Below, one TCR beta chain is given with its context. The clone's antigen remains unknown. No base quality information exists; no much larger clone differs at one position. The data are from a study of T cells after yellow fever vaccination (dated by TCRdb to between 2019 and 2020). Looking at the study overall: The SMART-Seq v4 Ultra Low Input RNA kit was used to prepare libraries from fractions with low cell numbers. Blood samples were taken at several timepoints before and after primary and secondary immunization, and bulk PBMC replicates and cell subsets were isolated. To follow T-cell clones before and after primary and booster YFV17D yellow fever vaccination, bulk TCR alpha and beta repertoires were sequenced over time. Two healthy male donors, one aged 18 to 30 and one aged 30 to 40 years, were included in the cohort.

The treatment or condition label for this specimen denotes: live attenuated yellow fever vaccine strain. At every blood-draw timepoint, two biological replicates of bulk PBMCs were collected. PBMCs were isolated from peripheral blood using a standard Ficoll-Paque protocol. TriZol was used to extract RNA from bulk PBMCs, from CD4 and CD8 fractions, and from dextramer-positive and dextramer-negative fractions. On the study overall, not on this receptor specifically: The secondary T-cell response was weaker than the primary response but faster, peaking on day 5 instead of day 15. Most clones expanded after primary vaccination (about 96% of CD4 and roughly 91% of CD8) were re-detected after the booster, suggesting that broad memory maintenance occurred. A small share of clonotypes was detected in both CD4 and CD8 compartments, with the overlap likely arising from convergent recombination. Because the study included only a couple of donors, the extent to which the findings can be generalized is limited. Computational filtering was required because FACS-sorted repertoires could contain abundant contaminating clonotypes from the bulk population.

The listed sequencing device is Illumina NovaSeq 6000. TCR cDNA was synthesized by 5'RACE template switching, which introduced a universal primer site and unique molecular identifiers. Priming for cDNA synthesis came from both the TCR alpha and TCR beta constant segments. Libraries were amplified in two PCR steps, with sample barcodes and sequencing adapters added in the second step. Sequencing of the libraries was done on either Illumina HiSeq 2500 (2x100 bp) or NovaSeq (2x150 bp). The source study handled its data this way. MIGEC was used to demultiplex reads and collapse the reads into UMI consensus sequences, and MiXCR was used for V(D)J alignment. Vaccine-responding clonotypes were defined with edgeR using replicate PBMC samples, requiring FDR below 0.01 and a log2 fold change above 5 up to day 15. Each bulk clonotype was labeled CD4 or CD8 based on which sequenced repertoire, CD4 or CD8, contained the clonotype at higher abundance. TCRdb reanalyzed the raw reads on its own, using fastp at Q25 for trimming and MiXCR for clone calling, and kept in-frame beta chains. Each CDR3 protein appears once, grouped with its most common genes and DNA. What appears here as the V and J calls and clone size reflects TCRdb's work, not the paper's. The sample table lists 350,000 to 550,000 distinct CDR3 sequences, approximately 19% of them with a count of one. Clones ranked in the top ten supply 15% to 20% of the sample.

CDR1 and CDR2 were assigned from the germline V gene as SNHLY and FYNNEI. There are 15 amino acids in the CDR3, from cysteine to phenylalanine inclusive. The kept DNA is CDR3 alone, 45 bases in frame from the first base. Trimming at the junction amounts to 8 bases on V and 0 bases on J, and the germline ends lie 16 bases apart. This sequence was found in a man in his late teens or twenties who received the YFV17D yellow fever vaccine. The sequenced sample was PBMCs, obtained before the yellow fever booster vaccination. The V and J segments used are TRBV2 and TRBJ1-2, with no confidently assigned D gene. The nucleotide sequence reads as follows: TGTGCCAGCGATCGGTCCCAGAGCTCTAACTATGGCTACACCTTC. Its protein reads: CASDRSQSSNYGYTF.